The source of this TCR beta chain is a study of CD8+CD57+ T cells in acquired aplastic anemia. Overall study: Mean DNA quantity obtained from sorted CD4+ and CD8+ cells was 3.2 ug. Findings and caveats of the study: Patients showed no significant difference from controls in CD8+ Simpson's diversity. Patients and controls turned out to have roughly 29 CD8+ CDR3 sequences in common.

V lost 0 bases and J 6 bases, leaving 18 bases between the germline ends. Germline lookup yields CDR1 WSHSY and CDR2 SAAADI. The CDR3 has 16 residues. CDR3 and TCR beta VDJ profiling relied on a genomic DNA template. TCRdb reprocessed the reads with MiXCR, giving one entry per CDR3 protein. In the table there are about 160,000 distinct CDR3 sequences, 45% to 50% of which are singletons. On this clonotype itself: Its antigen is unknown.

Sequenced patients had shown CD8+CD57+ cell expansion by flow cytometry. The TCR sequence derives from a human donor with aplastic anemia. Sequenced: sorted CD4+, CD8+, or CD8+CD57+ T cells (not recorded which) from PBMCs. This chain connects TRBV10-2 to TRBJ2-7; D possibly corresponds to TRBD2 (5 bases). The CDR3 sequence: CASSESLATMIAEQYF. In DNA, the CDR3 is TGCGCCAGCAGTGAGTCTTTAGCGACGATGATCGCCGAGCAGTACTTC.